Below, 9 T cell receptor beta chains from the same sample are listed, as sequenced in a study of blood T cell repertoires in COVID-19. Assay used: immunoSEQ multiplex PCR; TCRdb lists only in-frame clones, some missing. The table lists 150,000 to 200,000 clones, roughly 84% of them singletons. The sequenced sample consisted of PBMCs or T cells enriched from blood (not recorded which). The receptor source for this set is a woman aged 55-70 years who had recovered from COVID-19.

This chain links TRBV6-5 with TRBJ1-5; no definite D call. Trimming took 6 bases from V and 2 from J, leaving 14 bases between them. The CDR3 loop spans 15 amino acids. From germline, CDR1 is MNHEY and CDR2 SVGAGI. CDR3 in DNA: TGTGCCAGCAGCACCGCGTCTCGGGGCAATCAGCCCCAGCATTTT. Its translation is CASSTASRGNQPQHF.

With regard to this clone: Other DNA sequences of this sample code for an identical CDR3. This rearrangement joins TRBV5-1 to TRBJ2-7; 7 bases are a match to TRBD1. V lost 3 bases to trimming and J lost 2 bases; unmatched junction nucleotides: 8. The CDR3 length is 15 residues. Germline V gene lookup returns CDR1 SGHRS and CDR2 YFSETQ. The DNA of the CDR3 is TGCGCCAGCAGCTCAGGACAGGTCACTACCTACGAGCAGTACTTC. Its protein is CASSSGQVTTYEQYF. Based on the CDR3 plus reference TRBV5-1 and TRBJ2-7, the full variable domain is KAGVTQTPRYLIKTRGQQVTLSCSPISGHRSVSWYQQTPGQGLQFLFEYFSETQRNKGNFPGRFSGRQFSNSRSEMNVSTLELGDSALYLCASSSGQVTTYEQYFGPGTRLTVT.

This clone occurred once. CDR3 nucleotides: TGCAGCGTTGTTCCGGGACAGGGAACCTACAATGAGCAGTTCTTC. Encoded protein: CSVVPGQGTYNEQFF. This chain links TRBV29-1 with TRBJ2-1, with TRBD1 matching 9 bases. CDR1 and CDR2 (germline): SQVTM, ANQGSEA. The CDR3 contains 15 residues. V shed 4 bases and J 2 bases; nucleotides not matched to a gene: 6.

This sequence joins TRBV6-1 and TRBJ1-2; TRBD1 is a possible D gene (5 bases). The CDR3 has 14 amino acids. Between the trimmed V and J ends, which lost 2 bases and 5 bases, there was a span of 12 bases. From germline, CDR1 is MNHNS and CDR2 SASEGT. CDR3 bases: TGTGCCAGCAGTGAATGGAAGGGGCTGTATGGCTACACCTTC. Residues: CASSEWKGLYGYTF.

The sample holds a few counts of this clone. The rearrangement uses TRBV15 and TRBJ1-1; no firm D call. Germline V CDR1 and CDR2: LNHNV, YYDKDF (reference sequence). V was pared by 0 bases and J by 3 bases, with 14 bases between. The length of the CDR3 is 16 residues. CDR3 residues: CATSRDPPPGYTEAFF. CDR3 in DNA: TGTGCCACCAGCAGAGATCCCCCCCCGGGGTACACTGAAGCTTTCTTT.

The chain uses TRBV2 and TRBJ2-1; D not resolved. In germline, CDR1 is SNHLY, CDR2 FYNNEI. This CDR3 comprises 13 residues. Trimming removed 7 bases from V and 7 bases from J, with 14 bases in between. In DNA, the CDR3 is TGTGCCAGCACGACCCAGCGCCTGAATGAGCAGTTCTTC. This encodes CASTTQRLNEQFF.

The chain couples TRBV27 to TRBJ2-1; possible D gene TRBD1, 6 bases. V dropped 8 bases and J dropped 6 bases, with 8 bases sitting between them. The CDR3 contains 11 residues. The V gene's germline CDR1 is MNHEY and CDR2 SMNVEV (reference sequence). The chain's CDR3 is CASARGNEQFF. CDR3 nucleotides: TGTGCCAGCGCCAGGGGCAATGAGCAGTTCTTC.

The CDR3 is CASSPRQDSSGNTIYF. The CDR3, as DNA: TGTGCCAGCTCACCGCGACAGGACAGCTCTGGAAACACCATATATTTT. This chain connects TRBV18 to TRBJ1-3, with D possibly being TRBD1 (6 bases). Trimming pared 3 bases from V and 0 bases from J, leaving 12 bases between. Germline V gene data show CDR1 as KGHSH and CDR2 as LQKENI. The CDR3 is 16 amino acids.

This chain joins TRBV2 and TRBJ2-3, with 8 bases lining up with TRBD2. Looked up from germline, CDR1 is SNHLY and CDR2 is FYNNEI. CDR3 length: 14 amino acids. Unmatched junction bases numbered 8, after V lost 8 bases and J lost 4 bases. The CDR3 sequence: CASEPGGLSDTQYF. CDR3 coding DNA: TGTGCCAGCGAGCCGGGGGGGCTTTCAGATACGCAGTATTTT.